Each of the 29 T cell receptor beta chains below was sequenced from the same sample in a study of blood T cell repertoires in COVID-19 (dated by TCRdb to the early 2020s). The protocol used for the library was the immunoSEQ multiplex PCR assay. TCRdb retrieved this table from immuneACCESS and kept in-frame rearrangements only. Not all clones are present; in checked studies, unresolved V genes account for under half, and no reason is known for the remainder. The sample table lists under 200,000 clones, approximately 79% of them with a count of one. Under 9.5% of the sample lies in the top ten. The sequenced sample was PBMCs or T cells enriched from blood (not recorded which). The origin of the receptors is a man aged 45 to 65 who had recovered from COVID-19.

This clone was seen a handful of times. The J gene is TRBJ1-1, the V gene TRBV5-4; D is unresolved. V was cut by 4 bases and J by 4 bases, with 11 bases left in between. CDR3 size: 13 residues. Germline CDR1 SGHNT, CDR2 YYREEE (reference sequence). CDR3 amino acids: CASSLPYGTEAFF. CDR3 bases: TGTGCCAGCAGCCTTCCCTATGGCACTGAAGCTTTCTTT. The full variable domain, in which reference TRBV5-4 and TRBJ1-1 provide the parts outside the CDR3, is ETGVTQSPTHLIKTRGQQVTLRCSSQSGHNTVSWYQQALGQGPQFIFQYYREEENGRGNFPPRFSGLQFPNYSSELNVNALELDDSALYLCASSLPYGTEAFFGQGTRLTVV.

A single count supports this clone. This chain joins TRBV3-1 (or the pseudogene TRBV3-2) and TRBJ1-3; D possibly corresponds to TRBD1 (5 bases). V lost 2 bases and J 4 bases, leaving 6 bases between the germline ends. The CDR3 spans 13 residues. Germline V gene sequence: CDR1 LGHDT, CDR2 YNNKEL (reference sequence). CDR3 in DNA: TGTGCCAGCAGCCAAAACAGGGGAAACACCATATATTTT. Protein product: CASSQNRGNTIYF.

The table lists this clone with a count of one. J is TRBJ2-2 and V is TRBV5-4, with 7 bases aligning to TRBD1. The germline V gene has CDR1 SGHNT and CDR2 YYREEE (reference sequence). The V segment lost 4 bases and the J segment 4 bases; nucleotides outside the gene matches: 7. The CDR3 consists of 15 residues. As DNA, the CDR3 is TGTGCCAGCAGCATGACAGGGCGGGTCACCGGGGAGCTGTTTTTT. Protein: CASSMTGRVTGELFF.

The V and J genes are TRBV7-2 and TRBJ1-2; 7 positions agree with TRBD1. Trimming at V came to 5 bases and at J to 6 bases, leaving 12 bases not matched to a gene. There are 15 residues in the CDR3. Germline lookup yields CDR1 SGHTA and CDR2 FQGNSA. The CDR3 DNA is TGTGCCAGCAGCGCCCCACCGGGACAGTCTAATGGCTACACCTTC. This gives the protein CASSAPPGQSNGYTF.

The table lists this clone with a few counts. This chain uses TRBV14 with TRBJ2-1; 9 bases agree with TRBD2. The CDR3 spans 17 residues. V lost 3 bases, J lost 10 bases, and 16 bases stayed unmatched. Germline CDR1 is SGHDN and CDR2 is FVKESK. CDR3 protein: CASSHPLGGGGGLEQFF. Written as DNA, the CDR3 is TGTGCCAGCAGCCACCCCCTTGGAGGCGGGGGGGGGTTGGAGCAGTTCTTC. Looking up the rest from reference TRBV14 and TRBJ2-1 gives the full variable domain: EAGVTQFPSHSVIEKGQTVTLRCDPISGHDNLYWYRRVMGKEIKFLLHFVKESKQDESGMPNNRFLAERTGGTYSTLKVQPAELEDSGVYFCASSHPLGGGGGLEQFFGPGTRLTVL.

The V and J genes are TRBV2 and TRBJ1-6; a possible D gene is TRBD1 (5 bases). The V gene's germline CDR1 is SNHLY and CDR2 FYNNEI. Deletions cut 4 bases from V and 7 bases from J, with 8 bases between. CDR3 size: 13 residues. This CDR3 is CASSAGFNSPLHF. In nucleotides, the CDR3 is TGTGCCAGCAGTGCAGGGTTCAATTCACCCCTCCACTTT.

The rearrangement links TRBV6-5 to TRBJ1-2, with 7 bases fitting TRBD1. CDR1 is MNHEY and CDR2 is SVGAGI in the germline V gene. The CDR3 covers 14 residues. V lost 7 bases, J lost 4 bases, and 9 bases stayed unmatched. As DNA, the CDR3 is TGTGCCAGCACAAAACTCCGGGACAGCTATGGCTACACCTTC. It codes for CASTKLRDSYGYTF.

In this sample, this clone turned up a few times. The chain links TRBV4-2 to TRBJ2-1, with 12 bases identical to TRBD2. Germline CDR1 and CDR2: LGHNA and YNFKEQ. CDR3 length: 16 amino acids. V shed 4 bases and J 3 bases; nucleotides not matched to a gene: 4. The CDR3 sequence: CASSPSGGELYNEQFF. In nucleotides, the CDR3 is TGTGCCAGCAGCCCTAGCGGGGGGGAACTCTACAATGAGCAGTTCTTC.

V and J are TRBV10-3 and TRBJ2-1, with TRBD2 identical over 8 bases. The CDR3 contains 14 residues. V dropped 3 bases and J dropped 8; count of bases not matched to a gene: 6. Germline CDR1 is ENHRY and CDR2 is SYGVKD. Here the CDR3 reads CAISDSSGFHEQFF. CDR3 bases: TGTGCCATCAGTGATTCTAGCGGGTTCCATGAGCAGTTCTTC.

The rearrangement uses TRBV4-1 and TRBJ1-6, with TRBD1 matching over 10 bases. Germline CDR1 reads MGHRA; CDR2 reads YSYEKL. Trimming removed 1 base from V and 7 bases from J; junction bases left unmatched: 10. The CDR3 is made up of 18 amino acids. The CDR3 DNA sequence: TGCGCCAGCAGCCAAGGTTGGGGACAGGGGTTGGGAAATTCACCCCTCCACTTT. Its protein is CASSQGWGQGLGNSPLHF.

The rearrangement joins TRBV5-1 to TRBJ2-6; the D is unclear. The V end was cut by 2 bases, the J end by 0 bases, with 6 bases between. This CDR3 contains 15 residues. The germline CDR1 and CDR2 sequences are SGHRS and YFSETQ. The CDR3 DNA follows: TGCGCCAGCAGCTTTTCCGGCTCTGGGGCCAACGTCCTGACTTTC. This encodes CASSFSGSGANVLTF.

The genes are TRBV11-2 and TRBJ1-5; D is ambiguous. V lost 2 bases and J lost 1, with 9 bases in between. Per the germline V gene, CDR1 is SGHAT and CDR2 is FQNNGV. This CDR3 region has 15 residues. Here the CDR3 DNA reads TGTGCCAGCAGCTTATCGCCACTGAGCAATCAGCCCCAGCATTTT. The encoded protein is CASSLSPLSNQPQHF.

The chain uses TRBV6-5 and TRBJ1-1; weak D call: TRBD1 (6 bases). Germline V gene sequence: CDR1 MNHEY, CDR2 SVGAGI. CDR3 length equals 15 residues. Trimming stripped 6 bases from V and 1 base from J, with 15 bases between. Here the CDR3 DNA reads TGTGCCAGCAGATTAACAGGGTTAGGGAACACTGAAGCTTTCTTT. This gives the protein CASRLTGLGNTEAFF.

This clone was seen a single time. This chain uses TRBV18 with TRBJ1-1; 7 bases are shared with TRBD1. Germline CDR1 KGHSH, CDR2 LQKENI. J gave up 2 bases and V 5 bases, and 5 bases lay outside the gene matches. The CDR3 loop spans 14 amino acids. CDR3 loop: CASSTQGFNTEAFF. CDR3 DNA: TGTGCCAGCTCAACACAGGGGTTCAACACTGAAGCTTTCTTT.

The chain joins TRBV12-3 or TRBV12-4 to TRBJ1-1, with TRBD1 matching over 7 bases. This CDR3 has 12 residues. The ends lost 3 bases at V and 6 bases at J; junction bases unmatched: 1. The DNA for the CDR3 is TGTGCCAGCAGTTTGGGACAGTCTGAAGCTTTCTTT. Residues: CASSLGQSEAFF.

The rearrangement joins TRBV5-6 to TRBJ1-1; 9 nucleotides agree with TRBD1. Germline assignment: CDR1 SGHDT and CDR2 YYEEEE. This CDR3 spans 14 amino acids. J gave up 5 bases and V 0 bases, and 2 bases lay outside the gene matches. DNA of the CDR3: TGTGCCAGCAGCTTGGCGGGGACAGGGACTGAAGCTTTCTTT. This encodes CASSLAGTGTEAFF.

The CDR3 bases are TGTGCCAGCAGCTGGGGACTAGCGGGGCATAACACCGGGGAGCTGTTTTTT. Its translation is CASSWGLAGHNTGELFF. The chain combines TRBV7-3 with TRBJ2-2; 13 bases fit TRBD2. Germline-derived CDR1 and CDR2 are SGHTA and FQGTGA. CDR3 size: 17 residues. J gave up 2 bases and V 4 bases, and 4 bases lay outside the gene matches.

This chain joins TRBV4-2 and TRBJ2-7, with a tentative D call TRBD1 (6 bases). The ends were cut back, 4 bases at V and 7 bases at J, with 14 bases in the middle. The CDR3 has 13 residues. Germline V CDR1 and CDR2: LGHNA, YNFKEQ. The CDR3 bases are TGTGCCAGCAGCCGTCTGACAGGCGGGGAGCAGTACTTC. It yields the protein CASSRLTGGEQYF.

This clone was found a few times. The CDR3 reads CASSPSVGSSYNEQFF. The CDR3 DNA sequence: TGTGCCAGCAGCCCCTCCGTAGGGAGCTCCTACAATGAGCAGTTCTTC. The chain employs TRBV7-6 and TRBJ2-1; the D gene is possibly TRBD2 (5 bases). CDR1 is SGHVS and CDR2 is FNYEAQ in the germline V gene. The CDR3 contains 16 residues. V lost 5 bases and J lost 0, with 14 bases in between.

This chain joins TRBV3-1 (or the pseudogene TRBV3-2) and TRBJ1-2; TRBD1 matches at 7 bases. Germline values: CDR1 LGHDT, CDR2 YNNKEL (reference sequence). The CDR3 contains 16 residues. The trim removed 1 base at V and 6 bases at J, leaving 11 bases unmatched. The CDR3 DNA is TGTGCCAGCAGCCAAGGAGGGGCCGACAGGGTCAATGGCTACACCTTC. It specifies CASSQGGADRVNGYTF.

The chain joins TRBV19 to TRBJ1-6; TRBD1 matches at 9 bases. The V and J ends lost 5 bases and 7 bases, in that order; junction bases with no gene match: 6. The CDR3 consists of 15 residues. The germline V gene encodes CDR1 LNHDA and CDR2 SQIVND (reference sequence). The CDR3 is CASSPLGTGNSPLHF. The CDR3 nucleotides read TGTGCCAGTAGTCCCCTTGGGACAGGGAATTCACCCCTCCACTTT.

A single count supports this clone. The V and J genes are TRBV19 and TRBJ2-5; tentatively, D is TRBD1 (5 bases). CDR1 is LNHDA, CDR2 SQIVND, per germline (reference sequence). V dropped 5 bases and J dropped 3 bases, with 16 bases sitting between them. CDR3 length: 15 amino acids. The CDR3 is CASSSRTTGKETQYF. The CDR3 bases are TGTGCCAGTAGTTCCCGGACAACCGGAAAAGAGACCCAGTACTTC.

The chain links TRBV15 to TRBJ1-1; possibly TRBD1 for D (6 bases). The germline V and J ends were trimmed by 7 bases and 7 bases, with 10 bases remaining between them. Per the germline V gene, CDR1 is LNHNV and CDR2 is YYDKDF (reference sequence). This CDR3 is 11 amino acids long. In nucleotides, the CDR3 is TGTGCCACCAAGTCGACAGGTGAAGCTTTCTTT. As protein: CATKSTGEAFF. The full variable domain, completed using reference TRBV15 and TRBJ1-1, is DAMVIQNPRYQVTQFGKPVTLSCSQTLNHNVMYWYQQKSSQAPKLLFHYYDKDFNNEADTPDNFQSRRPNTSFCFLDIRSPGLGDTAMYLCATKSTGEAFFGQGTRLTVV.

Regarding this clone: Other DNA sequences within the sample encode an identical CDR3. The chain carries TRBV6-5 and TRBJ1-4; D call uncertain. Trimming removed 0 bases from V and 4 bases from J, with 9 bases in between. CDR3 length: 15 residues. CDR1 MNHEY and CDR2 SVGAGI come from the germline V gene. The CDR3 DNA follows: TGTGCCAGCAGTTACTCACGGGGTAATAATGAAAAACTGTTTTTT. Translation gives CASSYSRGNNEKLFF.

The gene calls are TRBV25-1 and TRBJ2-3, with D possibly matching TRBD1 (6 bases). CDR3 length: 15 residues. V was pared by 5 bases and J by 4 bases, with 16 bases between. CDR1 MGHDK and CDR2 SYGVNS come from the germline V gene. The CDR3 sequence: CASSPSGYRADTQYF. The CDR3 nucleotides are TGTGCCAGCAGTCCCTCGGGGTACAGGGCAGATACGCAGTATTTT.

The chain joins TRBV18 to TRBJ1-1; D might be TRBD1 (5 bases). The CDR3 has 14 residues. V shed 4 bases and J shed 5 bases, with 14 bases lying between them. Germline V gene lookup returns CDR1 KGHSH and CDR2 LQKENI. DNA for the CDR3: TGTGCCAGCTCACAGCCAGGGAGGATAACTGAAGCTTTCTTT. It translates to CASSQPGRITEAFF.

This clone was detected only a few times. The chain joins TRBV7-6 to TRBJ1-6; 8 bases align to TRBD1. V lost 5 bases and J lost 7; bases outside the gene matches: 10. The germline CDR1 and CDR2 sequences are SGHVS and FNYEAQ. The CDR3 runs to 16 residues. DNA of the CDR3: TGTGCCAGCAGCCTCCAGAGTGGACAGGGAAATTCACCCCTCCACTTT. Translating gives CASSLQSGQGNSPLHF.

This chain connects TRBV7-8 to TRBJ2-1; D is ambiguous. Germline CDR1 reads SGHVS; CDR2 reads FQNEAQ. This CDR3 spans 17 amino acids. The ends were cut back, 1 base at V and 0 bases at J, with 13 bases in the middle. The CDR3 nucleotides read TGTGCCAGCAGCTTAGAGGTTCGAGGTAGCTCCTACAATGAGCAGTTCTTC. This encodes CASSLEVRGSSYNEQFF.

This clone was recorded only once. This chain connects TRBV4-1 to TRBJ2-1; 8 bases fit TRBD2. V shed 1 base and J 5 bases; nucleotides not matched to a gene: 13. The CDR3 extends over 18 amino acids. Germline-derived CDR1 and CDR2 are MGHRA and YSYEKL. The CDR3 sequence is CASSQGWSPRGVNNEQFF. The CDR3 nucleotides are TGCGCCAGCAGCCAAGGATGGTCCCCGCGGGGGGTAAACAATGAGCAGTTCTTC.